This TCR beta chain was sequenced during a study of blood T cell repertoires in COVID-19. In the study overall: Some COVID-19 samples were acute and others convalescent; all came from the United States, Italy and Spain.

Germline assignment: CDR1 GTSNPN and CDR2 SVGIG (reference sequence). The CDR3 contains 14 residues. V was pared by 5 bases and J by 7 bases, with 8 bases of the junction left unmatched. Method: immunoSEQ multiplex PCR; TCRdb's copy keeps in-frame clones and lacks some. The data contain about 200,000 clones, over 75% of them singletons. The chain couples TRBV30 to TRBJ1-6; 7 bases are a match to TRBD1. This clonotype was sampled from a human donor with active or convalescent COVID-19. The donor label of this sample is uncertain. Source material: peripheral blood. The CDR3 DNA sequence: TGTGCCTGGGCTTCCGGGACAGCAAATTCACCCCTCCACTTT. Translated, it gives CAWASGTANSPLHF.